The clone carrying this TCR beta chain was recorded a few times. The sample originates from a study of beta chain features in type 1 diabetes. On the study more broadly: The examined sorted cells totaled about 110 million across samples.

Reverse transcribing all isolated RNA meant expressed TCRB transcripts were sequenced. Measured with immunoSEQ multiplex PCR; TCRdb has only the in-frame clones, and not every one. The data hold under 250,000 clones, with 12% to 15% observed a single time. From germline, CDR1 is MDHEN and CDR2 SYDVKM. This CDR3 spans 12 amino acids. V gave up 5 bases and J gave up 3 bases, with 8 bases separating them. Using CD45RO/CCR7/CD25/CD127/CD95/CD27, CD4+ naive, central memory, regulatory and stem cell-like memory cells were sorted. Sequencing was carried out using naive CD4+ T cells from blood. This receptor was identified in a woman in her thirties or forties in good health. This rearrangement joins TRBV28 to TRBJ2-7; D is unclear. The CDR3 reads CASSQNSYEQYF. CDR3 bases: TGTGCCAGCAGTCAAAACAGCTACGAGCAGTACTTC.